A selection of T cell receptor beta chains follows, all from one sample in a study of blood T cell repertoires in COVID-19. Profiling relied on immunoSEQ multiplex PCR, and the TCRdb table lists in-frame clones only, not all of them. The repertoire holds more than 450,000 clones, roughly 87% seen once, with roughly 0.7% in the top ten. Sequenced material: PBMCs or T cells enriched from blood (not recorded which). All receptors derive from a woman younger than 35 who had recovered from COVID-19. The CDR3 runs from the conserved cysteine through the conserved F or W. D genes are given only for firm matches. Rows may omit the clone size; those that give it use once, few, many or a size class.

size	D	V	J	DNA	CDR3
NA	NA	TRBV13	TRBJ2-3	TGTGCCAGCAGCCTACGGACTGTAGTTCCAGGTGATACGCAGTATTTT	CASSLRTVVPGDTQYF
NA	TRBD1	TRBV19	TRBJ2-7	TGTGCCAGTAGTCCGGGACAGGGGTTCGCCTACGAGCAGTACTTC	CASSPGQGFAYEQYF
NA	NA	TRBV10-3	TRBJ2-5	TGTGCCATCAGTGGTTCACGGACATCTCAAGAGACCCAGTACTTC	CAISGSRTSQETQYF
NA	NA	TRBV28	TRBJ1-5	TGTGCCAGCAGTTTGCAGAGCAATCAGCCCCAGCATTTT	CASSLQSNQPQHF
once	NA	TRBV19	TRBJ2-7	TGTGCCAGTAGAACAGACACCTCTGGCGAGCAGTACTTC	CASRTDTSGEQYF
NA	TRBD1	TRBV18	TRBJ1-5	TGTGCCAGCTCGCGGGACAGGGGCGGCAATCAGCCCCAGCATTTT	CASSRDRGGNQPQHF
NA	NA	TRBV6-6	TRBJ1-5	TGTGCCAGCTTGACAGATTATAATCAGCCCCAGCATTTT	CASLTDYNQPQHF
NA	TRBD1	TRBV2	TRBJ1-6	TGTGCCAGCAATTCACAGGGGTCCTATAATTCACCCCTCCACTTT	CASNSQGSYNSPLHF
NA	NA	TRBV18	TRBJ2-7	TGTGCCAGCTCACCTTCTGGACACATGGCCTACGAGCAGTACTTC	CASSPSGHMAYEQYF
few	TRBD1	TRBV29-1	TRBJ1-5	TGCAGCGTTGAGACAGGGGAGAATCAGCCCCAGCATTTT	CSVETGENQPQHF
NA	NA	TRBV3-1/TRBV3-2	TRBJ2-3	TGTGCCAGCAGCCAAGATCCAGGGGCAGATACGCAGTATTTT	CASSQDPGADTQYF
NA	NA	TRBV4-1	TRBJ1-5	TGCGCCAGCAGCCGGGAGGGGGTCGGGCAGCCCCAGCATTTT	CASSREGVGQPQHF
NA	TRBD2	TRBV4-2	TRBJ2-3	TGTGCCAGCAGCCATCCAGAGCGGGGGGGGGACTCTAGCACAGATACGCAGTATTTT	CASSHPERGGDSSTDTQYF
NA	NA	TRBV5-1	TRBJ1-2	TGCGCCAGCAGCTTGCGGGGGTTAGCCGATGGCTACACCTTC	CASSLRGLADGYTF
once	TRBD2	TRBV6-5	TRBJ2-3	TGTGCCAGCAGTTCGGGCAGCGGGGGGGTAACAGATACGCAGTATTTT	CASSSGSGGVTDTQYF
NA	TRBD1	TRBV5-1	TRBJ2-5	TGCGCCAGCAGCTTGGACAGGGGGCGGGGAGAGACCCAGTACTTC	CASSLDRGRGETQYF
NA	TRBD1	TRBV2	TRBJ2-7	TGTGCCATCAAAGACAGGGTCTCCTACGAGCAGTACTTC	CAIKDRVSYEQYF
NA	NA	TRBV3-1/TRBV3-2	TRBJ2-7	TGTGCCAGCAGCGTGACAGAAAAGTACGAGCAGTACTTC	CASSVTEKYEQYF
NA	NA	TRBV28	TRBJ2-1	TGTGCCAGCAGTTTAAGTAACAGGGCTTACAATGAGCAGTTCTTC	CASSLSNRAYNEQFF
NA	NA	TRBV4-1	TRBJ2-7	TGCGCCAGCAGCCCATTGGAGGAGGGAAAATCCTACGAGCAGTACTTC	CASSPLEEGKSYEQYF
NA	TRBD2	TRBV5-5	TRBJ2-7	TGTGCCAGCATTAGCGGGGGGCTATACGAGCAGTACTTC	CASISGGLYEQYF
NA	TRBD1	TRBV30	TRBJ1-4	TGTGCCTATACAGGGGGAGAAAAACTGTTTTTT	CAYTGGEKLFF
NA	NA	TRBV18	TRBJ1-2	TGTGCCAGCTCACCTCCGACAGCCAACTATGGCTACACCTTC	CASSPPTANYGYTF
NA	TRBD1	TRBV9	TRBJ2-1	TGTGCCAGCAGCGCTGGGACAGGGAGGTTGAATGAGCAGTTCTTC	CASSAGTGRLNEQFF
once	NA	TRBV2	TRBJ2-3	TGTGCCAGCGGTCGAGACTCTCCCGTGAGCACAGATACGCAGTATTTT	CASGRDSPVSTDTQYF
NA	NA	TRBV29-1	TRBJ1-2	TGCAGCGTTGAAATTCAGGGGTTGGACACCTTC	CSVEIQGLDTF
NA	TRBD2	TRBV7-7	TRBJ2-3	TGTGCTAGCAGCTTAGGCCCAGCGGGGGTGACAGATACGCAGTATTTT	CASSLGPAGVTDTQYF
NA	NA	TRBV9	TRBJ1-3	TGTGCCAGCGGGACACCGAGCTCTGGAAACACCATATATTTT	CASGTPSSGNTIYF
NA	NA	TRBV7-9	TRBJ1-1	TGTGCCAGCAGCTTAGGGTCCGGAGGTGAAGCTTTCTTT	CASSLGSGGEAFF
NA	NA	TRBV27	TRBJ1-2	TGTGCCAGCAGTTTCGGGAGCAGGGTTTCACACCTCGCGAGGGATGGCTACACCTTC	CASSFGSRVSHLARDGYTF
few	TRBD2	TRBV20-1	TRBJ2-5	TGCAGTGCTAGTAAACTAGCGGGGGTAGAGACCCAGTACTTC	CSASKLAGVETQYF
NA	NA	TRBV30	TRBJ2-1	TGTGCCTCGGGGAAGGGGGTAGCGAGCTCCTACAATGAGCAGTTCTTC	CASGKGVASSYNEQFF
NA	NA	TRBV24-1	TRBJ2-2	TGTGCCACCCGCCCGAATTGCCGGGGCACCGGGGAGCTGTTTTTT	CATRPNCRGTGELFF
few	TRBD1	TRBV5-1	TRBJ2-7	TGCGCCAGCAGCTTGGGGCAGGGGGCGATCTACGAGCAGTACTTC	CASSLGQGAIYEQYF
NA	NA	TRBV30	TRBJ1-1	TGTGCCTGGAGTGTACCAATATGGAGGAAATCCATGAACACTGAAGCTTTCTTT	CAWSVPIWRKSMNTEAFF
NA	NA	TRBV28	TRBJ2-3	TGTGCCAGCCGCGGGGCAGATATCCGTGCTAGCACAGATACGCAGTATTTT	CASRGADIRASTDTQYF
NA	NA	TRBV4-2	TRBJ2-5	TGTGCCAGCAGCCAAGAGGAGGAAGAGACCCAGTACTTC	CASSQEEEETQYF
once	NA	TRBV7-2	TRBJ2-1	TGTGCCAGCAGCTTATTTACAGGGACGGGCAATGAGCAGTTCTTC	CASSLFTGTGNEQFF
once	NA	TRBV5-4	TRBJ2-5	TGTGCCAGCAGCTTTGCCAGGGGCGGAGAGACCCAGTACTTC	CASSFARGGETQYF
NA	TRBD2	TRBV5-6	TRBJ2-1	TGTGCCAGCAGCCGTAGCGGGGGGGCATCCTACAATGAGCAGTTCTTC	CASSRSGGASYNEQFF
NA	NA	TRBV3-1/TRBV3-2	TRBJ1-1	TGTGCCAGCAGCCAAGTGGAAGGGGTCACTGAAGCTTTCTTT	CASSQVEGVTEAFF
once	TRBD2	TRBV28	TRBJ2-3	TGTGCCAGCAGCCGCGGGACTAGCGCAACAGATACGCAGTATTTT	CASSRGTSATDTQYF